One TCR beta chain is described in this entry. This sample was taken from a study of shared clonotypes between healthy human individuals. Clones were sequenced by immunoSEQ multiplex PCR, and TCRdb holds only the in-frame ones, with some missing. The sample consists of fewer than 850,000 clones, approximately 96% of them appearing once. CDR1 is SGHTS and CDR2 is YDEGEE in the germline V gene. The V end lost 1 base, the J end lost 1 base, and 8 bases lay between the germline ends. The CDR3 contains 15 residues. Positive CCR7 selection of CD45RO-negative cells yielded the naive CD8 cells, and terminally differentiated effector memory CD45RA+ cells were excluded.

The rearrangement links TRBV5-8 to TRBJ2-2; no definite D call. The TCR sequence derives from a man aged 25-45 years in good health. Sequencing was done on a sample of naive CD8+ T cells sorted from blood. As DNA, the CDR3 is TGTGCCAGCAGCTTGTCCAATATGAACACCGGGGAGCTGTTTTTT. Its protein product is CASSLSNMNTGELFF.